Given below is one TCR beta chain in context. The antigen is unknown. This entry comes from a study of siplizumab effects on memory and regulatory T cells. Study observations and caveats: Alloreactive sequences tracing back to unstimulated CD4+ memory cells were significantly reduced by siplizumab.

V was clipped by 5 bases and J by 4 bases, with 8 bases between them. CDR3 length equals 13 residues. Germline lookup yields CDR1 KGHSH and CDR2 LQKENI. Method: immunoSEQ multiplex PCR; TCRdb's copy keeps in-frame clones and lacks some. The sample yields 85,000 to 95,000 clones, approximately 95% seen once. The TCR was taken from a human donor in good health. The chain recombines TRBV18 with TRBJ1-4, with D hard to call. The material sequenced was non-Treg CD4+ T cells sorted from blood. The CDR3 protein is CASSSMLNEKLFF. The CDR3 region has the DNA TGTGCCAGCTCAAGCATGCTTAATGAAAAACTGTTTTTT.